This entry concerns a single TCR beta chain. Its target is not known. This sample also contains other DNA sequences that code for the same CDR3. V lost 3 bases to trimming and J lost 8 bases; unmatched junction nucleotides: 5. Germline V gene lookup returns CDR1 SGHTA and CDR2 FQGNSA. The CDR3 totals 14 residues. Donors in the study were healthy people who gave bone marrow. The data stem from a study of cytomegalovirus exposure and HLA in healthy donors. Study-wide results and limits: Most likely, a cluster of highly shared sequence variants arose as a sequencing artifact. DRB1 had the most TCR associations and HLA-C the fewest, a later analysis found, with rates varying by HLA locus.

The primer mix had 60 Vbeta and 13 Jbeta primers. Produced via immunoSEQ multiplex PCR; TCRdb's table is partial and in-frame only. The sample carries roughly 200,000 clones, approximately 80% recorded once. The receptor was isolated from a man in his 60s in good health and CMV-seronegative. The sample comprised PBMCs. The chain links TRBV7-2 to TRBJ1-2, with 11 bases identical to TRBD1. The CDR3 protein is CASSLWTGGYGYTF. The DNA of the CDR3 is TGTGCCAGCAGCTTGTGGACAGGGGGCTACGGCTACACCTTC.